This is a list of T cell receptor beta chains from one sample in a study of T-cell reconstitution after alpha-beta-depleted transplantation in children. TCRdb reanalysed the PCR reads using MiXCR and keeps one entry per CDR3 protein. The data contain 750,000 to 950,000 distinct CDR3 sequences, around 15% of them singletons. Sequencing used PBMCs, mostly from graft donor cells, obtained 360 days after TCRalphabeta/CD19-depleted stem cell transplant. The origin of the receptors is a male patient aged 10 to 17 who had a stem cell transplant for acute lymphoblastic leukemia, so the T cells may come from the graft donor. Both conserved end residues are part of each CDR3. The order of the fields is V gene, J gene, D gene, clone size, CDR3 DNA, CDR3 protein. A D gene is named only where the DNA matches it firmly. Rows give clone size only sometimes, using once, few, many, or a class for an expanded clone.

TRBV11-2	TRBJ2-1	.	few	TGTGCCAGCAGCTTCCTCAGGCCTAACCATGAGCAGTTCTTC	CASSFLRPNHEQFF
TRBV7-9	TRBJ2-5	.	many	TGTGCCAGCAGCTTACCCTTCCGGACGTCTAAAGAGACCCAGTACTTC	CASSLPFRTSKETQYF
TRBV20-1	TRBJ2-1	TRBD2	few	TGCAGTGCTAGAGATGGCGGGAGTGGTGACAATGAGCAGTTCTTC	CSARDGGSGDNEQFF
TRBV20-1	TRBJ1-2	.	many	TGCAGTGCTAGGCCCTATGGGGTCACCTTCTTC	CSARPYGVTFF
TRBV30	TRBJ2-2	.	.	TGTGCCTGGAGTAAAGGAGGGGTCCCCCTCCTTACCGGGGAGCTGTTTTTT	CAWSKGGVPLLTGELFF
TRBV27	TRBJ2-5	.	.	TGTGCCAGCCACAGGGTGGGGGAGACCCAGTACTTC	CASHRVGETQYF
TRBV12-3/TRBV12-4	TRBJ2-2	TRBD2	.	TGTGCCAGCAGTCCCTCTAGCGGGAGCACCGGGGAGCTGTTTTTT	CASSPSSGSTGELFF
TRBV29-1	TRBJ2-1	.	few	TGCAGCGTTGAAGGGCTGAATAGTGAGGTGAATGAGCAGTTCTTC	CSVEGLNSEVNEQFF
TRBV7-9	TRBJ2-7	.	many	TGTGCCAGCAGATCCTCAGGTAACGAGCAGTACTTC	CASRSSGNEQYF
TRBV15	TRBJ2-7	.	.	TGTGCCACCAGCACGCGCACCGGCGGATTCTCCTACGAGCAGTACTTC	CATSTRTGGFSYEQYF
TRBV7-9	TRBJ1-4	TRBD1	.	TGTGCCAGCAGCATCACGACAGGGGGAGGTGAAAAACTGTTTTTT	CASSITTGGGEKLFF
TRBV12-3/TRBV12-4	TRBJ2-7	.	few	TGTGCCAGCAGTTTATTCGGGGGCGGAAACTACGAGCAGTACTTC	CASSLFGGGNYEQYF
TRBV24-1	TRBJ1-1	.	.	TGTGCCACCTTAGGGGAAAAGTCGACTGAAGCTTTCTTT	CATLGEKSTEAFF
TRBV27	TRBJ1-2	.	few	TGTGCCAGCAGTTCGGGACTGAGTAACTATGGCTACACCTTC	CASSSGLSNYGYTF
TRBV6-2/TRBV6-3	TRBJ1-5	.	.	TGTGCCAGCAGTTACAATACGATAGGTCAGCCCCAGCATTTT	CASSYNTIGQPQHF
TRBV11-2	TRBJ2-1	.	few	TGTGCCAGCAGCGTTCCGGGGCCTTACAATGAGCAGTTCTTC	CASSVPGPYNEQFF
TRBV24-1	TRBJ2-2	TRBD1	many	TGTGCCACCAAGGACAGGACCGGGGAGCTGTTTTTT	CATKDRTGELFF
TRBV20-1	TRBJ2-1	.	few	TGCAGTGCTTACCACATGGTGGTAGCGGACAATGAGCAGTTCTTC	CSAYHMVVADNEQFF
TRBV14	TRBJ2-1	TRBD2	.	TGTGCCAGCAGCCCCCAGCGGGAGTTCTATGAGCAGTTCTTC	CASSPQREFYEQFF
TRBV9	TRBJ1-1	TRBD1	.	TGTGCCAGCAGCGTAGGGACAGGCGGCACTGAAGCTTTCTTT	CASSVGTGGTEAFF
TRBV3-1	TRBJ1-4	.	.	TGTGCCAGCAGCCAAGATCCCAGGGCCCCAACCGGGACAAGTAATGAAAAACTGTTTTTT	CASSQDPRAPTGTSNEKLFF
TRBV7-8	TRBJ2-7	.	.	TGTGCCAGCAGCTTTCAGGCTCTGAACTACGAGCAGTACTTC	CASSFQALNYEQYF
TRBV18	TRBJ2-7	.	.	TGTGCCAGCTCACCCCTGGACTATACACTTACCTACGAGCAGTACTTC	CASSPLDYTLTYEQYF
TRBV18	TRBJ2-7	TRBD2	.	TGTGCCAGCTCACCCTCGGGGGCGACTAGCGGTTTTTCCTACGAGCAGTACTTC	CASSPSGATSGFSYEQYF
TRBV24-1	TRBJ2-1	.	.	TGTGCCACAAGGTTTGAGCAGTTCTTC	CATRFEQFF
TRBV7-9	TRBJ2-7	.	.	TGTGCCAGCAGCTCCCTCACAGGGCTCGAGCAGTACTTC	CASSSLTGLEQYF
TRBV24-1	TRBJ2-7	.	.	TGTGCCACCAGCTCCGGGGGGACAGGTAACTACGAGCAGTACTTC	CATSSGGTGNYEQYF
TRBV5-1	TRBJ2-5	TRBD2	few	TGCGCCAGCAGCTCCGGGACTAGCGGATTACTTTACCTGGGGGGAGAGACCCAGTACTTC	CASSSGTSGLLYLGGETQYF
TRBV11-3	TRBJ2-1	TRBD2	.	TGTGCCAGCAGCCCCAGCCGGGGGGGAGAGAATGAGCAGTTCTTC	CASSPSRGGENEQFF
TRBV2	TRBJ2-7	TRBD2	.	TGTGCCAGCAAAGGGACTAGCGGGAACTACGAGCAGTACTTC	CASKGTSGNYEQYF
TRBV7-3	TRBJ1-6	.	.	TGTGCCAGCAGCTTGACAGGCTTGAATTCACCCCTCCACTTT	CASSLTGLNSPLHF
TRBV29-1	TRBJ2-7	.	once	TGCAGCGTTGTCCCCGGACAGCCTTCGCCCTACGAGCAGTACTTC	CSVVPGQPSPYEQYF
TRBV20-1	TRBJ2-1	TRBD2	.	TGCATTGCCTCCGGGGGGGTAACCCCCTACAATGAGCAGTTCTTC	CIASGGVTPYNEQFF
TRBV6-2/TRBV6-3	TRBJ1-1	.	.	TGTGCCAGCAGTTACCCTCGGGGGCGGAACACTGAAGCTTTCTTT	CASSYPRGRNTEAFF
TRBV5-1	TRBJ2-1	.	many	TGCGCCAGCAGCTTGGTAGGGGGGACCTCCTACAATGAGCAGTTCTTC	CASSLVGGTSYNEQFF
TRBV27	TRBJ2-7	TRBD2	few	TGTGCCAGCAGTTCCCCGGGACTAGCGGGACCAGAGCAGTACTTC	CASSSPGLAGPEQYF
TRBV6-1	TRBJ2-7	TRBD2	.	TGTGCCAGCAGGAGGACTAGCGTCGCCTACGAGCAGTACTTC	CASRRTSVAYEQYF
TRBV6-5	TRBJ1-6	.	.	TGTGCCAGCAGCCCTCCGGTGGGGGCCCTCCACTTT	CASSPPVGALHF
TRBV7-9	TRBJ2-5	.	many	TGTGCCAGCAGCCCGGAGGGGGTCCAGTACTTC	CASSPEGVQYF
TRBV7-8	TRBJ2-5	TRBD2	.	TGTGCCAGCAGCTCGAGACTAGCGGGAACGTCTTTCCAAGAGACCCAGTACTTC	CASSSRLAGTSFQETQYF
TRBV7-6	TRBJ2-1	.	few	TGTGCCAGCAGCTTAGATACAGGATTCAGCTCCTACAATGAGCAGTTCTTC	CASSLDTGFSSYNEQFF